This T cell receptor beta chain is from a study of T cell responses to AZD1222 COVID-19 vaccine. Germline values: CDR1 MNHEY, CDR2 SMNVEV (reference sequence). This CDR3 contains 14 residues. Between the trimmed V and J ends, which lost 0 bases and 4 bases, there was a span of 7 bases. This clone came up a few times. Clones were sequenced by immunoSEQ multiplex PCR, and TCRdb holds only the in-frame ones, with some missing. The sample carries 58,000 or so clones, 86% recorded once. The clonotype was recovered from an adult who received the AZD1222 COVID-19 vaccine. The sample in question was peripheral blood, obtained 28 days after the second AZD1222 dose. The gene calls are TRBV27 and TRBJ1-5; D uncertain. Here the CDR3 DNA reads TGTGCCAGCAGTTTATCATCCCTTAATCAGCCCCAGCATTTT. It codes for CASSLSSLNQPQHF.